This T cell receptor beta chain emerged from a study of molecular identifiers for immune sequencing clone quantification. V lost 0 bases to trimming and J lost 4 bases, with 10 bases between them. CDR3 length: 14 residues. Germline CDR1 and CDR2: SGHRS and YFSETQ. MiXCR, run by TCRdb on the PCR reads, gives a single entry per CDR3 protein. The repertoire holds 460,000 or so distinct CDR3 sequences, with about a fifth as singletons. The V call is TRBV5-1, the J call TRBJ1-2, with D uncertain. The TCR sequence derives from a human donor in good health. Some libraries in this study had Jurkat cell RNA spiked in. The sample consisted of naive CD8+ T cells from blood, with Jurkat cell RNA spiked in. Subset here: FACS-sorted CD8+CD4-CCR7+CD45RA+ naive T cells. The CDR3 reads CASSLGADIYGYTF. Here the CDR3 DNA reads TGCGCCAGCAGCTTGGGAGCAGATATCTATGGCTACACCTTC. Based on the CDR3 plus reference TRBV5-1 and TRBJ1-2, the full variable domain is KAGVTQTPRYLIKTRGQQVTLSCSPISGHRSVSWYQQTPGQGLQFLFEYFSETQRNKGNFPGRFSGRQFSNSRSEMNVSTLELGDSALYLCASSLGADIYGYTFGSGTRLTVV.